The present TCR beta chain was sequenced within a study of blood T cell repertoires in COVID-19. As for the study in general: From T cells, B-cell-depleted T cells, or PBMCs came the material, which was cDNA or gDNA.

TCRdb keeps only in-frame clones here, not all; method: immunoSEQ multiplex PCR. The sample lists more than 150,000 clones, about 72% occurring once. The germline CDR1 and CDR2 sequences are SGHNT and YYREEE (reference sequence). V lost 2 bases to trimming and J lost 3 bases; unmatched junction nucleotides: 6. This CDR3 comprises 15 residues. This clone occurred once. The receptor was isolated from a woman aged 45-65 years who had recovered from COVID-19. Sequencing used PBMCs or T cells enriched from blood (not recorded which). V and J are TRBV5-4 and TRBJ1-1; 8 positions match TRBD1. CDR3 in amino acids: CASSFTGGLDTEAFF. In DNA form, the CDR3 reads TGTGCCAGCAGCTTCACAGGGGGGTTGGACACTGAAGCTTTCTTT.